Sequencing of this T cell receptor beta chain was carried out in a study of regulatory T cells in long-lasting Graves disease. Findings and caveats of the study: It was in persistent disease that TRBV28, TRBJ1-2 and TRBJ2-5 were favored.

Sequencing libraries for TCR beta were prepared with iRepertoire HTBI primers and Arm-PCR of CDR3 regions. TCRdb recomputed calls from the multiplex PCR reads with MiXCR, one row per CDR3 protein. The repertoire includes more than 450,000 distinct CDR3 sequences, roughly 15% of them detected once, and more than 10% sits in the top ten. Germline V gene data show CDR1 as SGDLS and CDR2 as YYNGEE. The V and J ends lost 0 bases and 5 bases respectively, with 12 bases between them. This CDR3 is 15 amino acids long. This clonotype showed up many times. The antigen is undetermined. Indicated time point: newly diagnosed GD, antithyroid drugs for less than 3 months. From PBMCs, RNA was extracted and then used to make the TCR library. This sample also belongs to another study, concerning T cells in Graves' hyperthyroidism and ophthalmopathy.

The V call is TRBV9, the J call TRBJ2-1, with D unresolved. The clonotype originates from a man aged 35 to 55 with Graves disease. The source was peripheral blood mononuclear cells (PBMCs), collected at new diagnosis, from a patient treated with antithyroid drugs. The CDR3 is CASSVVSSVHNEQFF. The CDR3 DNA follows: TGTGCCAGCAGCGTAGTTAGCTCCGTTCACAATGAGCAGTTCTTC.